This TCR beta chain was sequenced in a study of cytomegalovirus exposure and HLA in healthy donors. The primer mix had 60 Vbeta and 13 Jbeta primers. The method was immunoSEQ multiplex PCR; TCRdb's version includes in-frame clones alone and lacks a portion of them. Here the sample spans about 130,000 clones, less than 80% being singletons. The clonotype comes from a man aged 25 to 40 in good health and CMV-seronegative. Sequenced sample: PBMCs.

As DNA, the CDR3 is TGCGCCAGCAGTCGGACAGGGGGAAACACCGGGGAGCTGTTTTTT. This encodes CASSRTGGNTGELFF. The J gene is TRBJ2-2, the V gene TRBV4-1; 10 bases are a match to TRBD1. CDR1 MGHRA and CDR2 YSYEKL come from the germline V gene. The junction had 3 bases not matched to a gene; V was cut back by 6 bases and J by 2 bases. The CDR3 runs 15 residues.